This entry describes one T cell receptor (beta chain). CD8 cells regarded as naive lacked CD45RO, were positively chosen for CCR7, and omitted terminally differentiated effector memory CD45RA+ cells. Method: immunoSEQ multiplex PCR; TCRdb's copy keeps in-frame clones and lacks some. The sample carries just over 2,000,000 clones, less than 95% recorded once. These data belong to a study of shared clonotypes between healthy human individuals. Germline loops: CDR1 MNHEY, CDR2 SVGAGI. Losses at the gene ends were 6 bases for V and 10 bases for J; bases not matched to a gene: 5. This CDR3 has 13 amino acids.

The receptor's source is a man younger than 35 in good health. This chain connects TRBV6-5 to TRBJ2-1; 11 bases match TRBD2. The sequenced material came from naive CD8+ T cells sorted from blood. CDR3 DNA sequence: TGTGCCAGCAGCCCCCCTAGCGGGAGGGAGCAGTTCTTC. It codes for CASSPPSGREQFF.